Listed below are T cell receptor beta chains from one sample, sequenced in a study of T cell changes during pregnancy in multiple sclerosis. Measured with immunoSEQ multiplex PCR; TCRdb has only the in-frame clones, and not every one. The sample includes roughly 41,000 clones, about nine tenths of them seen just once. The specimen comprised CD4+ T cells from peripheral blood mononuclear cells, sampled in the first trimester of pregnancy. These receptors were taken from a female donor with multiple sclerosis, enrolled in a pregnancy study. Each CDR3 is given with its conserved first and last residue. Fields, in order: D gene, J gene, V gene, clone size, CDR3 DNA, CDR3 protein. The D gene is left open where the match is weak. Size is stated for part of the rows, as once, few or many counts, or as a class when the clone is expanded.

d_call: TRBD1; j_call: TRBJ1-5; v_call: TRBV19; clone_size: NA; cdr3_nt: TGTGCCAGTAGTGCGGGACAGGGAACATGGGGCGGGAGCAATCAGCCCCAGCATTTT; cdr3_aa: CASSAGQGTWGGSNQPQHF
d_call: NA; j_call: TRBJ2-1; v_call: TRBV4-3; clone_size: NA; cdr3_nt: TGCGCCAGCAGCCAAGTCACATTACAGAAAAACGGGGACAATGAGCAGTTCTTC; cdr3_aa: CASSQVTLQKNGDNEQFF
d_call: NA; j_call: TRBJ2-6; v_call: TRBV29-1; clone_size: NA; cdr3_nt: TGCAGCGCATCAGTCTCTGGGGCCAACGTCCTGACTTTC; cdr3_aa: CSASVSGANVLTF
d_call: NA; j_call: TRBJ1-2; v_call: TRBV6-5; clone_size: NA; cdr3_nt: TGTGCCAGCAGTTACTCCGGCAGGGGCCGTGGCTACACCTTC; cdr3_aa: CASSYSGRGRGYTF
d_call: TRBD1; j_call: TRBJ2-2; v_call: TRBV7-6; clone_size: NA; cdr3_nt: TGTGCCAGCAGCTCGACCGGGACAGCGAACACCGGGGAGCTGTTTTTT; cdr3_aa: CASSSTGTANTGELFF
d_call: TRBD2; j_call: TRBJ2-3; v_call: TRBV27; clone_size: once; cdr3_nt: TGTGCCAGCAGTTTATATCCTAGCGGGACCTCGCAGTATTTT; cdr3_aa: CASSLYPSGTSQYF
d_call: NA; j_call: TRBJ1-4; v_call: TRBV6-9; clone_size: NA; cdr3_nt: TGTGCCAGCAGCGGGGACGGGACTTTGGAAAAACTGTTTTTT; cdr3_aa: CASSGDGTLEKLFF
d_call: TRBD2; j_call: TRBJ2-1; v_call: TRBV18; clone_size: NA; cdr3_nt: TGTGCCAGCTCACCACGACTAGCGGGAGAGCTCTACAATGAGCAGTTCTTC; cdr3_aa: CASSPRLAGELYNEQFF
d_call: TRBD1; j_call: TRBJ1-5; v_call: TRBV5-1; clone_size: NA; cdr3_nt: TGCGCCAGCAGCTTCGGACAGGGGGATCAGCCCCAGCATTTT; cdr3_aa: CASSFGQGDQPQHF
d_call: NA; j_call: TRBJ2-1; v_call: TRBV7-3; clone_size: once; cdr3_nt: TGTGCCAGCAGCTTAACGGTAGCGACTGAGCAGTTCTTC; cdr3_aa: CASSLTVATEQFF
d_call: TRBD1; j_call: TRBJ2-7; v_call: TRBV4-3; clone_size: NA; cdr3_nt: TGCGCCAGCAGCCAAGGTTTGCCGGGACAGGGGTCCTACGAGCAGTACTTC; cdr3_aa: CASSQGLPGQGSYEQYF
d_call: TRBD2; j_call: TRBJ2-1; v_call: TRBV19; clone_size: NA; cdr3_nt: TGTGCCAGTAGTACCCAGACTAGCGGGAGCAATGAGCAGTTCTTC; cdr3_aa: CASSTQTSGSNEQFF
d_call: TRBD2; j_call: TRBJ2-7; v_call: TRBV11-2; clone_size: NA; cdr3_nt: TGTGCCAGCAGCTCAGCGGGAGAGAAGGTCGAGCAGTACTTC; cdr3_aa: CASSSAGEKVEQYF
d_call: TRBD2; j_call: TRBJ2-5; v_call: TRBV25-1; clone_size: NA; cdr3_nt: TGTGCCAGCAGTGACACCACGGGGAGGGCAGAGACCCAGTACTTC; cdr3_aa: CASSDTTGRAETQYF
d_call: NA; j_call: TRBJ2-1; v_call: TRBV5-4; clone_size: NA; cdr3_nt: TGTGCCAGCAGCTTGGGACCGGGAGCGATTCTCTTC; cdr3_aa: CASSLGPGAILF
d_call: TRBD1; j_call: TRBJ2-7; v_call: TRBV19; clone_size: NA; cdr3_nt: TGTGCCAGTAGTCCGGGACAGGTCTCCTACGAGCAGTACTTC; cdr3_aa: CASSPGQVSYEQYF
d_call: TRBD1; j_call: TRBJ1-6; v_call: TRBV5-1; clone_size: NA; cdr3_nt: TGCGCCAGCAGCTTGACAGGGGATAATTCACCCCTCCACTTT; cdr3_aa: CASSLTGDNSPLHF
d_call: NA; j_call: TRBJ1-1; v_call: TRBV9; clone_size: NA; cdr3_nt: TGTGCCAGCAGCGTAGCTAGCAGTGTGAACACTGAAGCTTTCTTT; cdr3_aa: CASSVASSVNTEAFF
d_call: TRBD1; j_call: TRBJ2-1; v_call: TRBV9; clone_size: NA; cdr3_nt: TGTGCCAGCAGCCCCCTGGACAGGGGGCGCAACAATGAGCAGTTCTTC; cdr3_aa: CASSPLDRGRNNEQFF
d_call: TRBD2; j_call: TRBJ2-7; v_call: TRBV9; clone_size: NA; cdr3_nt: TGTGCCAGCAGCGTAGGTGTTGGCGGGAGTTCTTCCTACGAGCAGTACTTC; cdr3_aa: CASSVGVGGSSSYEQYF
d_call: TRBD2; j_call: TRBJ2-4; v_call: TRBV4-3; clone_size: NA; cdr3_nt: TGCGCCAGCAGCCAAGAGCTAAGCGGGAGGGGGGACATTCAGTACTTC; cdr3_aa: CASSQELSGRGDIQYF
d_call: NA; j_call: TRBJ2-6; v_call: TRBV2; clone_size: NA; cdr3_nt: TGTGCCAGCAGTTTCTGGCCTGGGGCCAACGTCCTGACTTTC; cdr3_aa: CASSFWPGANVLTF
d_call: NA; j_call: TRBJ2-7; v_call: TRBV5-1; clone_size: NA; cdr3_nt: TGCGCCAGCAGCTTGGTAGCGGAGGATGCTCGTTATGGGCAGTACTTC; cdr3_aa: CASSLVAEDARYGQYF
d_call: TRBD2; j_call: TRBJ2-7; v_call: TRBV7-2; clone_size: NA; cdr3_nt: TGTGCCAGCAGCTTAGGGGACCTAGCGGGAGTCGAGCAGTACTTC; cdr3_aa: CASSLGDLAGVEQYF
d_call: NA; j_call: TRBJ1-4; v_call: TRBV4-2; clone_size: NA; cdr3_nt: TGTGCCAGCAGCCAGCCCCAGCAGGGTGCTAATGAAAAACTGTTTTTT; cdr3_aa: CASSQPQQGANEKLFF
d_call: TRBD1; j_call: TRBJ1-1; v_call: TRBV4-1; clone_size: once; cdr3_nt: TGCGCCAGCAGCCAAGTGGACAGGGAGAACACTGAAGCTTTCTTT; cdr3_aa: CASSQVDRENTEAFF
d_call: NA; j_call: TRBJ1-4; v_call: TRBV18; clone_size: NA; cdr3_nt: TGTGCCAGCTCACCGGACTCGGTAGCATTCGCAACTAATGAAAAACTGTTTTTT; cdr3_aa: CASSPDSVAFATNEKLFF
d_call: TRBD1; j_call: TRBJ2-7; v_call: TRBV19; clone_size: NA; cdr3_nt: TGTGCCAGTAGTTCATTCGGGACAGTCTCCTACGAGCAGTACTTC; cdr3_aa: CASSSFGTVSYEQYF
d_call: NA; j_call: TRBJ2-4; v_call: TRBV5-1; clone_size: NA; cdr3_nt: TGCGCCAGCAGCTTGGCCCGTGCTACCTTAGCCAAAAACATTCAGTACTTC; cdr3_aa: CASSLARATLAKNIQYF
d_call: NA; j_call: TRBJ1-2; v_call: TRBV21-1; clone_size: NA; cdr3_nt: TGTGCCAGCAGCAAAGGAAATGCGGGACAGGGTAACTATGGCTACACCTTC; cdr3_aa: CASSKGNAGQGNYGYTF
d_call: TRBD2; j_call: TRBJ2-5; v_call: TRBV9; clone_size: NA; cdr3_nt: TGTGCCAGCAGCGTTGGAACTAGCGGCTTCCAAGAGACCCAGTACTTC; cdr3_aa: CASSVGTSGFQETQYF
d_call: NA; j_call: TRBJ2-3; v_call: TRBV27; clone_size: NA; cdr3_nt: TGTGCCAGCAGTTTCGCGGGGCGGGTAGGAGATACGCAGTATTTT; cdr3_aa: CASSFAGRVGDTQYF
d_call: NA; j_call: TRBJ1-1; v_call: TRBV4-2; clone_size: NA; cdr3_nt: TGTGCCAGCAGCCAAGTGACGGGGACTGAAGCTTTCTTT; cdr3_aa: CASSQVTGTEAFF
d_call: NA; j_call: TRBJ2-6; v_call: TRBV19; clone_size: NA; cdr3_nt: TGTGCCAGTAGTATAGACCGAAGGGGCTCTGGGGCCAACGTCCTGACTTTC; cdr3_aa: CASSIDRRGSGANVLTF
d_call: NA; j_call: TRBJ2-7; v_call: TRBV7-6; clone_size: NA; cdr3_nt: TGTGCCAGCAGCGGAGGGACGACCTACGACGAGCAGTACTTC; cdr3_aa: CASSGGTTYDEQYF
d_call: NA; j_call: TRBJ1-2; v_call: TRBV19; clone_size: NA; cdr3_nt: TGTGCCAGTAGTATGGGGCAGGGCCTTAACTATGGCTACACCTTC; cdr3_aa: CASSMGQGLNYGYTF
d_call: NA; j_call: TRBJ2-5; v_call: TRBV19; clone_size: few; cdr3_nt: TGTGCCAGTAGTATGGGAGGCAGCCAAGAGACCCAGTACTTC; cdr3_aa: CASSMGGSQETQYF
d_call: TRBD2; j_call: TRBJ2-7; v_call: TRBV27; clone_size: NA; cdr3_nt: TGTGCCAGCCTATCTAGCGGGAGGAGCGAGCAGTACTTC; cdr3_aa: CASLSSGRSEQYF
d_call: NA; j_call: TRBJ2-2; v_call: TRBV18; clone_size: NA; cdr3_nt: TGTGCCAGCTCATCAACTGTTAACACCGGGGAGCTGTTTTTT; cdr3_aa: CASSSTVNTGELFF
d_call: TRBD2; j_call: TRBJ2-5; v_call: TRBV7-2; clone_size: once; cdr3_nt: TGTGCCAGCAGCTTTCCTAGCGGAGGTAAAGAGACCCAGTACTTC; cdr3_aa: CASSFPSGGKETQYF
d_call: TRBD2; j_call: TRBJ2-7; v_call: TRBV7-2; clone_size: NA; cdr3_nt: TGTGCCAGCAGCCCGGGACTAGCGGGAGCGAGCTACGAGCAGTACTTC; cdr3_aa: CASSPGLAGASYEQYF